Sequencing of this T cell receptor (beta chain) was carried out in a study of cytomegalovirus exposure and HLA in healthy donors. PCR amplification relied on 60 Vbeta primers (plus 13 Jbeta primers). In the study's own analysis: There were around 80 million unique TCR beta chains by a later count, and 8.5 million to 14 million of them were shared. Profiled with immunoSEQ multiplex PCR; TCRdb holds only in-frame clones, not every one. V, J and clone size derive from that table, while D and trimming were established from the DNA sequence. The table includes roughly 140,000 clones, about 80% detected once. This clone was counted only a few times. This CDR3 has 17 amino acids.

The genes are TRBV21-1 and TRBJ2-1; TRBD2 reflects the table's D call only, with no check against the DNA. TRBV21-1 is a pseudogene. Specimen: PBMCs. This receptor was identified in a man between 18 and 35 years old in good health and CMV-seronegative. The CDR3 region is CASSKGVVITSPNEQFF. In DNA, the CDR3 is TGTGCCAGCAGCAAAGGGGTGGTTATCACTAGTCCCAACGAGCAGTTCTTC.